What follows describes a single T cell receptor beta chain. Its target is not known. Assay: immunoSEQ multiplex PCR; the TCRdb copy retains only in-frame clones and omits some. The sample includes 46,000 or so clones, roughly 78% of them seen just once. The data were taken from a study of memory CD4+ T cells and cytomegalovirus serostatus. Overall study results and limits: Suggested: most of the CMV-linked TCR signature lies in CD4+ memory cells.

Trimming pared 2 bases from V and 4 bases from J, leaving 12 bases between. In germline, CDR1 is SGHKS, CDR2 YYEKEE (reference sequence). There are 14 residues in the CDR3. The sort gate was single viable CD3+CD4+CD8-CD45RO+ cells for memory CD4+ T cells. The sample taken for sequencing was memory CD4+ T cells from blood. This chain joins TRBV5-5 and TRBJ1-2; perhaps TRBD1 as D (5 bases). The sequence was obtained from an adult in good health and CMV-seronegative. The CDR3 region has the DNA TGTGCCAGCAGCTTAGGAAGTGGGACCTATGGCTACACCTTC. This gives the protein CASSLGSGTYGYTF.